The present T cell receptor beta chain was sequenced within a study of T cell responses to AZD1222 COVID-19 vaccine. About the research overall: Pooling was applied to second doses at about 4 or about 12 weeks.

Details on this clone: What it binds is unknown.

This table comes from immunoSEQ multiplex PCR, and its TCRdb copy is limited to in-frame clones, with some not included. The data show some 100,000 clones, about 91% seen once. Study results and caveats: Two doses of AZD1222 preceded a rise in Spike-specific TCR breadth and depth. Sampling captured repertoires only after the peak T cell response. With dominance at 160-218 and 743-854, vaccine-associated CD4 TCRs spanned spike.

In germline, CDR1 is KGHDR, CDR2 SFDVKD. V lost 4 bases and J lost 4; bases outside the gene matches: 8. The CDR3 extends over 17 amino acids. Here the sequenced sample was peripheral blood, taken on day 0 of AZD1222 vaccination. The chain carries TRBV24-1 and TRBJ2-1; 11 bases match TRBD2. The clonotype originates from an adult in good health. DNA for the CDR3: TGTGCCACCAGTGACAACCCAACTAGCGGGAGTTACAATGAGCAGTTCTTC. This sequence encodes CATSDNPTSGSYNEQFF.